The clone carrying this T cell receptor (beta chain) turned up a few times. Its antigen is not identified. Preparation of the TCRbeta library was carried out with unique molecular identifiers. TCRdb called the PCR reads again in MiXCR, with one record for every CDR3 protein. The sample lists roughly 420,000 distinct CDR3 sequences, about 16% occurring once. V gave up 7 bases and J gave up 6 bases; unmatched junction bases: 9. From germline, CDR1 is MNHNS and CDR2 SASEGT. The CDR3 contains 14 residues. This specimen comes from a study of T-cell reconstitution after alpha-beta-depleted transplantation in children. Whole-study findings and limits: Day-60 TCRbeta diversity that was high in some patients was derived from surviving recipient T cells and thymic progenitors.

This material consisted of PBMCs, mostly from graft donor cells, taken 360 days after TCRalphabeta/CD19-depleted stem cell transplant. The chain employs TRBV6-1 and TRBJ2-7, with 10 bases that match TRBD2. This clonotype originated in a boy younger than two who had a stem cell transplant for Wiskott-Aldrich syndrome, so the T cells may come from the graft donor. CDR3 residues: CASKPGLASSEQYF. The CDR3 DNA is TGTGCCAGCAAACCGGGACTAGCGTCGAGCGAGCAGTACTTC.